The 10 T cell receptor beta chains listed next were all sequenced from one sample in a study of blood T cells in healthy people across ages (dated by TCRdb to about 2015). The library was built by means of 5' RACE. Data came from an Illumina HiSeq 2500. A second PCR of roughly 7 to 12 cycles was run with a J-beta primer mix and a sample-barcoded 5' primer. TCRdb itself trimmed the public reads at Q25 with fastp, ran MiXCR and retained productive beta chains. A single entry per CDR3 protein holds the most common genes and DNA from its merged rows. Counted in this sample were about 840,000 distinct CDR3 sequences; 29% of them appeared once. Approximately 10% of the sample is in the top ten clones. These same data were also listed under a study on T cells of mothers and their children.

Material for sequencing was blood. The receptors originated from a woman between 35 and 50 years old in good health.

This clonotype appeared a few times. Given a much more abundant clone one base away, this may be a read error. The chain has TRBV6-2 or TRBV6-3 and TRBJ2-5; no firm D call. CDR1 and CDR2 (germline): MNHEY, SVGEGT. This CDR3 region has 14 residues. CDR3 nucleotides: TGTGCCAGCACCCCCTACTCCGCTGAAGAGGCCCAGTACTTC. Translated: CASTPYSAEEAQYF.

This clonotype was seen ten or more times. The chain employs TRBV27 and TRBJ1-2, with D unclear. The CDR3 sequence is 14 residues long. From germline, CDR1 is MNHEY and CDR2 SMNVEV (reference sequence). The V end lost 6 bases, the J end lost 3 bases, and 14 bases lay between the germline ends. The CDR3 DNA follows: TGTGCCAGCAGCTTTAGAAGACTCGACTATGGCTACACCTTC. It translates to CASSFRRLDYGYTF.

The chain employs TRBV10-3 and TRBJ2-3; tentatively, D is TRBD2 (5 bases). Germline V gene sequence: CDR1 ENHRY, CDR2 SYGVKD. The ends were cut back, 5 bases at V and 7 bases at J, with 31 bases in the middle. The CDR3 is 19 residues long. DNA for the CDR3: TGTGCCATCAGTCAACTTCCTCACGATCCGGGGTCGGGCAGTAATACGCAGTATTTT. It specifies CAISQLPHDPGSGSNTQYF.

The table lists this clonotype with a few counts. The chain uses TRBV29-1 and TRBJ1-5; 9 positions agree with TRBD1. The ends lost 7 bases at V and 5 bases at J; junction bases unmatched: 6. Per germline, CDR1 SQVTM and CDR2 ANQGSEA. This CDR3 is 13 amino acids long. CDR3: CSAGTGSHQPQHF. The CDR3 nucleotides read TGCAGCGCTGGGACAGGGAGTCATCAGCCCCAGCATTTT. The full variable domain, with the rest looked up from reference TRBV29-1 and TRBJ1-5, is SAVISQKPSRDICQRGTSLTIQCQVDSQVTMMFWYRQQPGQSLTLIATANQGSEATYESGFVIDKFPISRPNLTFSTLTVSNMSPEDSSIYLCSAGTGSHQPQHFGDGTRLSIL.

This clonotype turned up a few times. The rearrangement links TRBV12-3 or TRBV12-4 to TRBJ1-2, with a tentative D call TRBD1 (5 bases). Trimming removed 1 base from V and 9 bases from J, with 12 bases in between. The CDR3 sequence is 13 residues long. CDR3 amino acids: CASSLGPRDRYTF. Written as DNA, the CDR3 is TGTGCCAGCAGTTTAGGCCCCAGGGATCGCTACACCTTC.

This clonotype appeared many times. The rearrangement joins TRBV20-1 to TRBJ1-5; D unclear. The V gene's germline CDR1 is DFQATT and CDR2 SNEGSKA (reference sequence). The V end was cut by 0 bases, the J end by 0 bases, with 15 bases between. This CDR3 is built from 17 residues. The chain's CDR3 is CSARDSQLQYSNQPQHF. In nucleotides, the CDR3 is TGCAGTGCTAGAGATTCGCAGTTGCAGTATAGCAATCAGCCCCAGCATTTT.

The rearrangement joins TRBV20-1 to TRBJ2-1; D tentatively fits TRBD1 or TRBD2 (5 bases each). V was pared by 0 bases and J by 0 bases, with 15 bases between. The length of the CDR3 is 17 residues. CDR1 DFQATT and CDR2 SNEGSKA come from the germline V gene (reference sequence). The CDR3 nucleotides read TGCAGTGCTAGAGAGAGGGGCCCCCTCAGCTCCTACAATGAGCAGTTCTTC. This codes for CSARERGPLSSYNEQFF.

The chain recombines TRBV5-6 with TRBJ2-2, with 10 bases lining up with TRBD2. The CDR3 consists of 18 residues. Per the germline V gene, CDR1 is SGHDT and CDR2 is YYEEEE. Trimming cost V 1 base and J 2 bases; bases outside gene matches: 8. The CDR3 DNA sequence: TGTGCCAGCAGCTTGAAAACTAGCGGGGCGAAAAACACCGGGGAGCTGTTTTTT. Translated: CASSLKTSGAKNTGELFF.

V and J are TRBV7-6 and TRBJ2-3, with a tentative D call TRBD2 (6 bases). Germline-derived CDR1 and CDR2 are SGHVS and FNYEAQ. V gave up 0 bases and J gave up 0 bases, with 10 bases separating them. This CDR3 has 16 amino acids. As DNA, the CDR3 is TGTGCCAGCAGCTTAGCCGAGACTAGTAGCACAGATACGCAGTATTTT. Its protein product is CASSLAETSSTDTQYF.

In this sample, this clonotype turned up many times. The V gene is TRBV27, the J gene TRBJ2-5; D gene unclear. Trimming left V 8 bases short and J 3 bases short, with 13 bases between. Germline CDR1 and CDR2: MNHEY and SMNVEV (reference sequence). CDR3 length: 13 amino acids. The CDR3: CASRANTEETQYF. For the CDR3, the DNA is TGTGCCAGCCGAGCCAACACTGAAGAGACCCAGTACTTC.